What follows describes a single T cell receptor (beta chain). Its antigen is as yet unknown. The CDR3 extends over 14 amino acids. Germline-derived CDR1 and CDR2 are SGHRS and YFSETQ. Trimming cost V 4 bases and J 4 bases; bases outside gene matches: 6. The data were taken from a study of response to subunit inactivated influenza vaccine. Points from the study as a whole: It was suggested by the authors that few new T cells are recruited by each seasonal influenza vaccination.

MiXCR, applied by TCRdb to the RT-PCR reads, yields one record per CDR3 protein. The sample carries roughly 710,000 distinct CDR3 sequences, 13% to 15% recorded once. The receptor comes from a man in his forties or fifties who received an inactivated influenza vaccine. This specimen consisted of PBMCs from blood, obtained roughly 15 days before vaccination. This sequence joins TRBV5-1 and TRBJ1-1; 8 bases align to TRBD1. CDR3 DNA sequence: TGCGCCAGCAGCACCAGACAGGGGCGCACTGAAGCTTTCTTT. This translates into CASSTRQGRTEAFF. The variable domain in full, with the rest retrieved from reference TRBV5-1 and TRBJ1-1, is KAGVTQTPRYLIKTRGQQVTLSCSPISGHRSVSWYQQTPGQGLQFLFEYFSETQRNKGNFPGRFSGRQFSNSRSEMNVSTLELGDSALYLCASSTRQGRTEAFFGQGTRLTVV.